This T cell receptor (beta chain) was obtained from a study of shared clonotypes between healthy human individuals. General study findings and limits: Shared clonotypes across all four donors exceeded non-shared ones in generation probability. Between four donors, naive CD4 clonotypes were shared at a level of about 5%.

The naive CD8 subset, CD45RO-negative cells positively selected for CCR7, excluded terminally differentiated effector memory CD45RA+ cells. On this clone itself: The antigen is unknown.

Each PCR replicate from the sorted subsets contained about 200 ng DNA, which is roughly 33,000 T cell genomes. Libraries were prepared by immunoSEQ multiplex PCR; TCRdb keeps only in-frame clonotypes and omits some of them. This table holds around 1.9 million clones, under 95% found once. This CDR3 is 15 amino acids long. V was cut by 9 bases and J by 1 base, with 18 bases left in between. In germline, CDR1 is LGHNA, CDR2 YNFKEQ. The sample consisted of naive CD8+ T cells from PBMCs. V gene TRBV4-2 combines with J gene TRBJ2-5, with D possibly matching TRBD1 (6 bases). This TCR was sampled from a man younger than 35 in good health. Some clones in this sample may be carry-over from other donors' samples. CDR3 DNA sequence: TGTGCCAGTGGAACTAAGGGGGACCCCCAAGAGACCCAGTACTTC. Residues: CASGTKGDPQETQYF.